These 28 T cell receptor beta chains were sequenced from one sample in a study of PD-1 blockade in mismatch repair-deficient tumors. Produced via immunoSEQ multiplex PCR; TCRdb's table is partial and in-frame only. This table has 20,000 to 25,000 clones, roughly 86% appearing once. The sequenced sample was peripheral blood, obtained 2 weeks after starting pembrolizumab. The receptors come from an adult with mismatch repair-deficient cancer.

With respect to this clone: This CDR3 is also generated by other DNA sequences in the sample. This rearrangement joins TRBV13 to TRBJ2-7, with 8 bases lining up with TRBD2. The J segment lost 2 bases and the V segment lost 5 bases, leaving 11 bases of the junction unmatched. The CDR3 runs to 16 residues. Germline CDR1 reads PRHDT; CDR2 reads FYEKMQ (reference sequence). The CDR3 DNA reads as TGTGCCAGCAGCCCTTCGGGCGGGAGGAGAGCCTACGAGCAGTACTTC. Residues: CASSPSGGRRAYEQYF.

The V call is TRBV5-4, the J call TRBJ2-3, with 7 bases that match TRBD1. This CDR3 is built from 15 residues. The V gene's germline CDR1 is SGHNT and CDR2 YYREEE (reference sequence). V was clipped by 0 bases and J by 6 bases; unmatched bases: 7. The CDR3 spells CASSLEQGMVDTQYF. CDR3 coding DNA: TGTGCCAGCAGCTTGGAACAGGGGATGGTGGATACGCAGTATTTT.

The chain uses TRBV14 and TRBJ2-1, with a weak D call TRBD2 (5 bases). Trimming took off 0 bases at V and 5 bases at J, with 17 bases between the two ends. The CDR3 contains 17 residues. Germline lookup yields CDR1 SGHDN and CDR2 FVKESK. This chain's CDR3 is CASSQERGGSGNNEQFF. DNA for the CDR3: TGTGCCAGCAGCCAAGAAAGAGGTGGCAGCGGAAACAATGAGCAGTTCTTC.

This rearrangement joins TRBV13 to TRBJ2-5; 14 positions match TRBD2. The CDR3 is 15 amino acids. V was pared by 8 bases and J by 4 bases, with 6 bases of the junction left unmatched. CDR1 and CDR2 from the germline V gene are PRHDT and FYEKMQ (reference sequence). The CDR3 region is CASGTSGSFRETQYF. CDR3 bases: TGTGCCAGCGGGACTAGCGGGAGTTTTCGAGAGACCCAGTACTTC.

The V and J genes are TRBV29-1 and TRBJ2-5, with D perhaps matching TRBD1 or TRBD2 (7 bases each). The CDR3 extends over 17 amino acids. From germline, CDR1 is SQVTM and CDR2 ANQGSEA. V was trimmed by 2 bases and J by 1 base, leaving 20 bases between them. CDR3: CSVETPWEGAPQETQYF. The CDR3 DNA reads TGCAGCGTTGAAACACCGTGGGAGGGGGCCCCCCAAGAGACCCAGTACTTC.

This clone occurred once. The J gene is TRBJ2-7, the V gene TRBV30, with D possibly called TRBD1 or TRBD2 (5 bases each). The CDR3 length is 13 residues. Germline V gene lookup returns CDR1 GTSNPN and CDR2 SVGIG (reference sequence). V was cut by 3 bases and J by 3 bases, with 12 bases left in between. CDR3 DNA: TGTGCCTGGAGCCCGGGACGAGACTACGAGCAGTACTTC. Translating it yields CAWSPGRDYEQYF.

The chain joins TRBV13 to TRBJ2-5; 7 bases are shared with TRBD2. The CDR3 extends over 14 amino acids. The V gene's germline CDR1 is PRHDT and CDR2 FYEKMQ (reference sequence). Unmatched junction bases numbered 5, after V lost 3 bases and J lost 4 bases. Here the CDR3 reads CASSLGLAGETQYF. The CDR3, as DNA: TGTGCCAGCAGCTTGGGGTTAGCGGGAGAGACCCAGTACTTC.

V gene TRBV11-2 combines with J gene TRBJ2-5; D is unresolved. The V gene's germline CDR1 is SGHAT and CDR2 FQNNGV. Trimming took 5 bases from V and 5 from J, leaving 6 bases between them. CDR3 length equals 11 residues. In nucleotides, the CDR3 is TGTGCCAGCAGCACCGGGGAGACCCAGTACTTC. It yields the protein CASSTGETQYF.

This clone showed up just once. CDR3 protein: CASSLGPGYEQYF. CDR3 nucleotides: TGTGCCAGCAGCTTAGGCCCCGGATACGAGCAGTACTTC. The chain uses TRBV13 and TRBJ2-7; D remains unclear. This CDR3 is built from 13 residues. Germline V gene sequence: CDR1 PRHDT, CDR2 FYEKMQ (reference sequence). Trimming cost V 0 bases and J 4 bases, with 7 bases left between them.

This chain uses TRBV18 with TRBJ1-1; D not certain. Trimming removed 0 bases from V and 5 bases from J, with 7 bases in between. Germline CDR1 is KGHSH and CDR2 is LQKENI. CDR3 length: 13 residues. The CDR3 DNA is TGTGCCAGCTCACCACCATCCGAGACTGAAGCTTTCTTT. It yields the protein CASSPPSETEAFF.

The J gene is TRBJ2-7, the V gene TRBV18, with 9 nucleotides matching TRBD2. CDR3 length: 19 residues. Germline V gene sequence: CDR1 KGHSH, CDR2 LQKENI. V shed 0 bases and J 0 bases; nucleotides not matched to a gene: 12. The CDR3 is CASSPPGREGGRSSYEQYF. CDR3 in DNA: TGTGCCAGCTCACCACCGGGGCGGGAGGGTGGTAGGAGCTCCTACGAGCAGTACTTC.

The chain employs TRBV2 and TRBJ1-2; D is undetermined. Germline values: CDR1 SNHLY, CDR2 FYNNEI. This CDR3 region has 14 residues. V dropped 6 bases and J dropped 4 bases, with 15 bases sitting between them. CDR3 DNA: TGTGCCAGCAGCCCCGCCCGGGATAGCTATGGCTACACCTTC. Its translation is CASSPARDSYGYTF.

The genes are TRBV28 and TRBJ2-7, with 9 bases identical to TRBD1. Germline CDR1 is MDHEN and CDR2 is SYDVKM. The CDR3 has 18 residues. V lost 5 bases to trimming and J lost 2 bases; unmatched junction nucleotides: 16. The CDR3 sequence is CASSRAPVVGTGTYEQYF. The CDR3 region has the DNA TGTGCCAGCAGTCGTGCTCCTGTCGTCGGGACAGGGACCTACGAGCAGTACTTC.

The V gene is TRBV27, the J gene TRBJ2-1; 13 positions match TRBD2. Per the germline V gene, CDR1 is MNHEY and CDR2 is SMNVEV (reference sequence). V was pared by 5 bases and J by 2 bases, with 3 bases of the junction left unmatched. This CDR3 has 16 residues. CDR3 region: CASSLGTSGTYNEQFF. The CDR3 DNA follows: TGTGCCAGCAGTCTAGGGACTAGCGGGACCTACAATGAGCAGTTCTTC.

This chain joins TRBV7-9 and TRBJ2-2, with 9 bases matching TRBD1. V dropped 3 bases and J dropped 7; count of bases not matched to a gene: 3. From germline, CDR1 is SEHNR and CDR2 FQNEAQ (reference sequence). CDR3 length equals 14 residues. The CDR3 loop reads CASSLDRGSGELFF. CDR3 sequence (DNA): TGTGCCAGCAGCTTGGACAGGGGAAGCGGGGAGCTGTTTTTT.

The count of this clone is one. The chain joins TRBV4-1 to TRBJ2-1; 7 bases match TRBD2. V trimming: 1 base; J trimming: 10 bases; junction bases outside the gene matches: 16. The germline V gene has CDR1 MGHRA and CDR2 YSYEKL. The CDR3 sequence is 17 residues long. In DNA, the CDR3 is TGCGCCAGCAGCCAAGTCCTGGGCGAGGGAGGGCAGAGGGAGCAGTTCTTC. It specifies CASSQVLGEGGQREQFF.

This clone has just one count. In DNA, the CDR3 is TGTGCCAGCAGCTTAGCTGGTTTAGCGGGAGAACCAGGCTCCTACGAGCAGTACTTC. Its translation: CASSLAGLAGEPGSYEQYF. This chain joins TRBV7-2 and TRBJ2-7; TRBD2 agrees at 9 bases. CDR1 is SGHTA and CDR2 is FQGNSA in the germline V gene. The V gene end was trimmed by 0 bases and the J gene end by 0 bases; junction bases not matched to a gene: 12. The CDR3 loop spans 19 amino acids. Drawing the rest from reference TRBV7-2 and TRBJ2-7, the complete variable domain is GAGVSQSPSNKVTEKGKDVELRCDPISGHTALYWYRQSLGQGLEFLIYFQGNSAPDKSGLPSDRFSAERTGGSVSTLTIQRTQQEDSAVYLCASSLAGLAGEPGSYEQYFGPGTRLTVT.

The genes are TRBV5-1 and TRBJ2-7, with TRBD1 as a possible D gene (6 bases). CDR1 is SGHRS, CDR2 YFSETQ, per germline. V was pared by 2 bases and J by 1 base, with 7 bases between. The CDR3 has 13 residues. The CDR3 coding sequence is TGCGCCAGCAGCTTCACAGGGTCCTACGAGCAGTACTTC. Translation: CASSFTGSYEQYF.

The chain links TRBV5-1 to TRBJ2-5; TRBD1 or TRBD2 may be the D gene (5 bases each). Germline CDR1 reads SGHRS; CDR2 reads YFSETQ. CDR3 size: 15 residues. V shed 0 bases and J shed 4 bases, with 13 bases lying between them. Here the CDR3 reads CASSLGEGTRETQYF. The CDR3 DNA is TGCGCCAGCAGCTTGGGCGAAGGGACGAGAGAGACCCAGTACTTC.

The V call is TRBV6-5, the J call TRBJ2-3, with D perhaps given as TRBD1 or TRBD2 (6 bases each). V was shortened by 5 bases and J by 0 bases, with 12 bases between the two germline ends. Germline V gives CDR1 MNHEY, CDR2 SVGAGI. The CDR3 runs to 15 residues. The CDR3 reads CASSPGGTSTDTQYF. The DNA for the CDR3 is TGTGCCAGCAGTCCCGGGGGCACCAGCACAGATACGCAGTATTTT.

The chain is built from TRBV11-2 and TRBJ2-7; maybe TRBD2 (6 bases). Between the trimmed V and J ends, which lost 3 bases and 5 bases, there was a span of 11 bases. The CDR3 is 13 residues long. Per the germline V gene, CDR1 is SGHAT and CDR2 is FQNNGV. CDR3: CASSFRGVDEQYF. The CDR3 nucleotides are TGTGCCAGCAGCTTCCGCGGGGTCGACGAGCAGTACTTC. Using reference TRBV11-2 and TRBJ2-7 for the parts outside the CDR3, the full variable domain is EAGVAQSPRYKIIEKRQSVAFWCNPISGHATLYWYQQILGQGPKLLIQFQNNGVVDDSQLPKDRFSAERLKGVDSTLKIQPAKLEDSAVYLCASSFRGVDEQYFGPGTRLTVT.

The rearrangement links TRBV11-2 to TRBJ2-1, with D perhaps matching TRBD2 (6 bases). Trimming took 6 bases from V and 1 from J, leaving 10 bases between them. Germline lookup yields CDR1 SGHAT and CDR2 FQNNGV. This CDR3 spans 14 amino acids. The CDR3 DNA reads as TGTGCCAGCAGTTTGGCGGGGTCCTACAATGAGCAGTTCTTC. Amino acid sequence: CASSLAGSYNEQFF.

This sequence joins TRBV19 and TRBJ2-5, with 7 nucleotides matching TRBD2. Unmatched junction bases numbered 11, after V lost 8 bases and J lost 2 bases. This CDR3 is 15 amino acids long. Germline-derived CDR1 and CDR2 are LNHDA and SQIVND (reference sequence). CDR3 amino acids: CASGYRGDPQETQYF. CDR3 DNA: TGTGCCAGTGGGTACCGGGGGGACCCGCAAGAGACCCAGTACTTC.

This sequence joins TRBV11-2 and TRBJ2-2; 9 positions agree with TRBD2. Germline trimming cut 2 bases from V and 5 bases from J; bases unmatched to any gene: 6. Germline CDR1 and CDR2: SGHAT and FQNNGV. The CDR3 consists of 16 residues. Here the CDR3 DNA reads TGTGCCAGCAGCTTATTTGGCGGGAGGGGAACCGGGGAGCTGTTTTTT. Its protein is CASSLFGGRGTGELFF.

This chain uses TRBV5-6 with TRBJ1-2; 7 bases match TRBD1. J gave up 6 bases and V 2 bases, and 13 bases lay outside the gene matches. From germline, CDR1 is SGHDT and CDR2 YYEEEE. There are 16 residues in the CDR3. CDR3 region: CASSLYRDREGNGYTF. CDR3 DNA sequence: TGTGCCAGCAGCTTATACCGGGACAGAGAGGGAAATGGCTACACCTTC.

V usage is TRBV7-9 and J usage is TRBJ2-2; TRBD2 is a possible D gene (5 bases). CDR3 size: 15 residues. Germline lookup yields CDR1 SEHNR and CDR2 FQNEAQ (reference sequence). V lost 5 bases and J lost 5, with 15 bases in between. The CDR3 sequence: CASSRIGVGTGELFF. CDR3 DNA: TGTGCCAGCAGCCGCATCGGGGTAGGGACCGGGGAGCTGTTTTTT.

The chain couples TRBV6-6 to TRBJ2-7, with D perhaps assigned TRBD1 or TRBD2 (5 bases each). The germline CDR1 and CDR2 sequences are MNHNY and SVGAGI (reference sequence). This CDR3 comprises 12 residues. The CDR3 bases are TGTGCAACCTCGGCAGGGACCAACGAGCAGTACTTC. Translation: CATSAGTNEQYF.

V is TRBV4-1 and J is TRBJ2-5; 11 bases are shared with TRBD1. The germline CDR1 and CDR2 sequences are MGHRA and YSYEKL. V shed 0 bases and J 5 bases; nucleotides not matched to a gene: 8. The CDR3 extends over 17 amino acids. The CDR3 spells CASSQEGGTGGWETQYF. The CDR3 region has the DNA TGCGCCAGCAGCCAAGAAGGGGGGACAGGGGGTTGGGAGACCCAGTACTTC.